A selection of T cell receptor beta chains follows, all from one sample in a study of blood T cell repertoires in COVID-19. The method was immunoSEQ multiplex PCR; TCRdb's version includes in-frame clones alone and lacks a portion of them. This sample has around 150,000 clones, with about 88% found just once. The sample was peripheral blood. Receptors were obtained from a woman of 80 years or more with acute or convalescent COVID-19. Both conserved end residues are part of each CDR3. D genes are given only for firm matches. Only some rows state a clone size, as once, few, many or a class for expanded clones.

CASSPRQGARSSEKLFF | TGTGCCAGCAGCCCTCGACAGGGGGCACGGTCGAGTGAAAAACTGTTTTTT | - | TRBJ1-4 | TRBD1 | TRBV7-2
CASSETGLYSPLHF | TGTGCCAGCAGTGAAACAGGGCTTTATTCACCCCTCCACTTT | - | TRBJ1-6 | - | TRBV6-4
CASSQGATNEKLFF | TGTGCCAGCAGCCAAGGGGCGACTAATGAAAAACTGTTTTTT | - | TRBJ1-4 | - | TRBV4-2
CASSVAILADTGELFF | TGTGCCAGCAGCGTAGCTATATTAGCGGACACCGGGGAGCTGTTTTTT | - | TRBJ2-2 | - | TRBV9
CASSPRSSGVVNSPLHF | TGTGCCAGCAGTCCCCGATCCTCAGGGGTGGTGAATTCACCCCTCCACTTT | - | TRBJ1-6 | - | TRBV27
CSVRLGRGAGNEKLFF | TGCAGCGTTCGCCTTGGGAGGGGAGCGGGTAATGAAAAACTGTTTTTT | - | TRBJ1-4 | - | TRBV29-1
CASSRGQDAEAFF | TGTGCCAGCTCGCGGGGACAGGACGCTGAAGCTTTCTTT | few | TRBJ1-1 | TRBD1 | TRBV18
CASSPNRALNYEQYF | TGTGCCAGCTCACCAAACAGGGCTCTTAACTACGAGCAGTACTTC | once | TRBJ2-7 | - | TRBV18
CASSPDRAQETQYF | TGTGCCAGCTCACCCGACAGGGCGCAAGAGACCCAGTACTTC | - | TRBJ2-5 | TRBD1 | TRBV18
CASSLVTPGQGEKYEQYF | TGTGCCAGCAGCTTGGTTACCCCCGGACAGGGGGAAAAGTACGAGCAGTACTTC | - | TRBJ2-7 | TRBD1 | TRBV5-4
CASSSRQGETQYF | TGTGCCAGCAGCTCCAGACAGGGAGAGACCCAGTACTTC | - | TRBJ2-5 | TRBD1 | TRBV7-2
CASSASPSPTDTQYF | TGCGCCAGCAGTGCCTCACCGAGCCCCACAGATACGCAGTATTTT | - | TRBJ2-3 | - | TRBV10-1
CASSLAGPSTDTQYF | TGTGCCAGCAGCTTAGCGGGACCGAGCACAGATACGCAGTATTTT | - | TRBJ2-3 | TRBD2 | TRBV5-5
CASSHGLEGTQYF | TGTGCCAGCAGCCACGGACTCGAAGGGACCCAGTACTTC | once | TRBJ2-5 | - | TRBV11-3
CASSGAGLTGETQYF | TGTGCCAGCAGCGGAGCGGGACTCACTGGCGAGACCCAGTACTTC | - | TRBJ2-5 | TRBD2 | TRBV9
CASSPPGLASYNEQFF | TGTGCCAGCAGCCCACCGGGACTAGCATCCTACAATGAGCAGTTCTTC | - | TRBJ2-1 | TRBD2 | TRBV5-4
CATSRERPGVPDTEAFF | TGTGCCACCAGCAGAGAGCGGCCAGGGGTTCCGGACACTGAAGCTTTCTTT | - | TRBJ1-1 | - | TRBV15
CASSLLGGDSPLHF | TGTGCCAGCAGCCTTCTCGGAGGGGACTCACCCCTCCACTTT | once | TRBJ1-6 | - | TRBV6-2/TRBV6-3
CASSYRPTGNQPQHF | TGTGCCAGTAGTTACAGGCCAACGGGCAATCAGCCCCAGCATTTT | - | TRBJ1-5 | - | TRBV19
CASSLESRGELFF | TGTGCCAGCAGCTTAGAATCTCGCGGGGAGCTGTTTTTT | - | TRBJ2-2 | - | TRBV11-2
CASSLVPTSGSRPDTQYF | TGTGCCAGCAGCTTAGTGCCTACTAGCGGGAGTCGGCCAGATACGCAGTATTTT | - | TRBJ2-3 | TRBD2 | TRBV7-2
CASSPPGQGEETQYF | TGTGCCAGCAGCCCCCCGGGACAGGGGGAAGAGACCCAGTACTTC | - | TRBJ2-5 | TRBD1 | TRBV7-9
CASSTGLQGAYEQYF | TGTGCCAGTAGTACCGGTTTACAGGGGGCCTACGAGCAGTACTTC | - | TRBJ2-7 | TRBD1 | TRBV19
CASSPVTGGAGGELFF | TGTGCCAGCAGCCCCGTGACAGGGGGCGCGGGCGGGGAGCTGTTTTTT | - | TRBJ2-2 | TRBD1 | TRBV7-3
CASSLWGGNEKLFF | TGTGCCAGCTCCCTCTGGGGGGGAAATGAAAAACTGTTTTTT | - | TRBJ1-4 | - | TRBV6-5
CASRARQGAVAEAFF | TGTGCCAGCAGGGCCCGACAGGGGGCAGTCGCTGAAGCTTTCTTT | once | TRBJ1-1 | TRBD1 | TRBV6-5
CSVAPQQGVGEQYF | TGCAGCGTTGCTCCTCAACAGGGGGTGGGGGAGCAGTACTTC | - | TRBJ2-7 | TRBD1 | TRBV29-1
CASSSGLAAPYEQYF | TGCGCCAGCAGTTCCGGACTAGCGGCACCCTACGAGCAGTACTTC | - | TRBJ2-7 | TRBD2 | TRBV10-2
CASSFPGEETQYF | TGTGCCAGCAGTTTTCCGGGGGAAGAGACCCAGTACTTC | - | TRBJ2-5 | - | TRBV12-3/TRBV12-4
CASSQTADPYYEQYF | TGTGCCAGCAGTCAGACAGCCGATCCCTACTACGAGCAGTACTTC | - | TRBJ2-7 | - | TRBV6-5
CASSRQGRNQPQHF | TGTGCCAGCTCCCGACAGGGTAGAAACCAGCCCCAGCATTTT | few | TRBJ1-5 | TRBD1 | TRBV18
CSVDGQTNTGELFF | TGCAGCGTTGACGGACAGACGAACACCGGGGAGCTGTTTTTT | - | TRBJ2-2 | - | TRBV29-1
CASSFGTSGGGNEQFF | TGTGCCAGCAGTTTTGGGACTAGCGGGGGGGGGAATGAGCAGTTCTTC | - | TRBJ2-1 | TRBD2 | TRBV27
CAWSTLERGGNEKLFF | TGTGCCTGGAGCACCTTAGAAAGGGGAGGCAATGAAAAACTGTTTTTT | - | TRBJ1-4 | - | TRBV30
CASSSLGLAGVSTDTQYF | TGTGCCAGCTCGTCGCTGGGACTAGCGGGAGTTAGCACAGATACGCAGTATTTT | - | TRBJ2-3 | TRBD2 | TRBV18
CASSGRPGQGVREQYF | TGTGCCAGCAGTGGGAGACCGGGACAGGGGGTGCGCGAGCAGTACTTC | - | TRBJ2-7 | TRBD1 | TRBV2
CASSLMSGGADTQYF | TGTGCCAGCAGCTTGATGAGCGGGGGGGCCGATACGCAGTATTTT | - | TRBJ2-3 | TRBD2 | TRBV7-2
CASSLDYRGLLPNSPLHF | TGCGCCAGCAGCTTGGATTACAGGGGGCTCTTGCCCAATTCACCCCTCCACTTT | - | TRBJ1-6 | TRBD1 | TRBV5-1
CASSDAGTGVTEAFF | TGTGCCAGCAGTGATGCCGGGACAGGGGTGACTGAAGCTTTCTTT | - | TRBJ1-1 | TRBD1 | TRBV6-1
CASSVTGANTEAFF | TGCGCCAGCAGCGTGACAGGGGCGAACACTGAAGCTTTCTTT | - | TRBJ1-1 | TRBD1 | TRBV5-1
CASSFSTIEQFF | TGTGCCAGCAGTTTTTCTACTATTGAGCAGTTCTTC | - | TRBJ2-1 | - | TRBV12-3/TRBV12-4
CASSLTGTQETQYF | TGCGCCAGCAGCTTGACAGGTACACAAGAGACCCAGTACTTC | - | TRBJ2-5 | - | TRBV5-1
CASSKEDFSGGATKNIQYF | TGTGCCAGCAGCAAAGAAGACTTTTCGGGGGGGGCGACCAAAAACATTCAGTACTTC | - | TRBJ2-4 | - | TRBV21-1
CASSQFGGYGYTF | TGCGCCAGCAGCCAATTCGGGGGGTATGGCTACACCTTC | - | TRBJ1-2 | - | TRBV4-1
CASSLGAGGSETQYF | TGCGCCAGCAGCTTGGGTGCGGGGGGGAGTGAGACCCAGTACTTC | - | TRBJ2-5 | TRBD2 | TRBV5-1
CASSYSGQTNTEAFF | TGTGCCAGCAGTTACTCGGGACAGACTAACACTGAAGCTTTCTTT | - | TRBJ1-1 | TRBD1 | TRBV6-5
CAISDQTGGMADTQYF | TGTGCCATCAGTGATCAAACAGGGGGCATGGCAGATACGCAGTATTTT | - | TRBJ2-3 | TRBD1 | TRBV10-3
CASRGQGKWRGYTF | TGCGCCAGCCGCGGACAGGGAAAATGGAGGGGCTACACCTTC | few | TRBJ1-2 | TRBD1 | TRBV4-1
CASSLVGSSQANYGYTF | TGTGCCAGCAGCTTAGTCGGTTCCTCTCAGGCTAACTATGGCTACACCTTC | - | TRBJ1-2 | - | TRBV7-2
CASSLTSSGGYNEQFF | TGTGCCAGCAGCTTGACCTCCAGCGGGGGTTACAATGAGCAGTTCTTC | many | TRBJ2-1 | TRBD2 | TRBV7-6
CASSLGQSQETQYF | TGTGCCAGCAGCCTTGGGCAGAGCCAAGAGACCCAGTACTTC | - | TRBJ2-5 | - | TRBV7-6
CAISDGQGGQPQHF | TGTGCCATCAGTGATGGCCAGGGAGGTCAGCCCCAGCATTTT | - | TRBJ1-5 | - | TRBV10-3
CASRGLRRQRGETQYF | TGTGCCAGCAGGGGTTTAAGGCGCCAAAGGGGAGAGACCCAGTACTTC | - | TRBJ2-5 | - | TRBV11-2
CASSGVKNTEAFF | TGTGCCAGCTCAGGGGTTAAGAACACTGAAGCTTTCTTT | - | TRBJ1-1 | - | TRBV11-2
CASSSQKTVSYEQYF | TGTGCCAGCAGTTCCCAGAAGACAGTCTCCTACGAGCAGTACTTC | - | TRBJ2-7 | - | TRBV28